The following is a T cell receptor beta chain sequence with its context. This entry comes from a study of blood T cell repertoires in COVID-19. Background on the study: Specimens from acute and convalescent COVID-19 originated in the United States, Italy and Spain.

Generated by immunoSEQ multiplex PCR, the TCRdb table keeps only in-frame clones and is missing some. The data hold 100,000 to 150,000 clones, with 85% to 90% observed a single time. The sequenced sample was peripheral blood. The source is a woman of 80 years or more with COVID-19, enrolled during active disease.

This CDR3 is CASQGGVRGTQPQHF. The CDR3 bases are TGTGCCAGTCAGGGGGGAGTGAGGGGCACTCAGCCCCAGCATTTT. The genes are TRBV6-6 and TRBJ1-5, with TRBD1 matching 7 bases. V lost 9 bases to trimming and J lost 6 bases; unmatched junction nucleotides: 14. The CDR3 has 15 amino acids. The germline V gene has CDR1 MNHNY and CDR2 SVGAGI (reference sequence).